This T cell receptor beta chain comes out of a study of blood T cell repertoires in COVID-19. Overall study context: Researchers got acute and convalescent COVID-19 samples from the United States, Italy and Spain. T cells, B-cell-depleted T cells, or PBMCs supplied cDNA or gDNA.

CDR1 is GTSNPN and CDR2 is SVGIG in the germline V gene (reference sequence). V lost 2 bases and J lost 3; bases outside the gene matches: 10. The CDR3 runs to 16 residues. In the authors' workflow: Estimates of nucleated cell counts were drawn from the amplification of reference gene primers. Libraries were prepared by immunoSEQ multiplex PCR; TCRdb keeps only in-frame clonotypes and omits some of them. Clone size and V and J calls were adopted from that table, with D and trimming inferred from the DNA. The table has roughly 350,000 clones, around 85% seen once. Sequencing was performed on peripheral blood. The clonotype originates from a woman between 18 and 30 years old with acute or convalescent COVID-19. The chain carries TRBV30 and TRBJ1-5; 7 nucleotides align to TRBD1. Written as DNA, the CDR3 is TGTGCCTGGAGTTTTCCCTCGACAGGGTTCAATCAGCCCCAGCATTTT. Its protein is CAWSFPSTGFNQPQHF.